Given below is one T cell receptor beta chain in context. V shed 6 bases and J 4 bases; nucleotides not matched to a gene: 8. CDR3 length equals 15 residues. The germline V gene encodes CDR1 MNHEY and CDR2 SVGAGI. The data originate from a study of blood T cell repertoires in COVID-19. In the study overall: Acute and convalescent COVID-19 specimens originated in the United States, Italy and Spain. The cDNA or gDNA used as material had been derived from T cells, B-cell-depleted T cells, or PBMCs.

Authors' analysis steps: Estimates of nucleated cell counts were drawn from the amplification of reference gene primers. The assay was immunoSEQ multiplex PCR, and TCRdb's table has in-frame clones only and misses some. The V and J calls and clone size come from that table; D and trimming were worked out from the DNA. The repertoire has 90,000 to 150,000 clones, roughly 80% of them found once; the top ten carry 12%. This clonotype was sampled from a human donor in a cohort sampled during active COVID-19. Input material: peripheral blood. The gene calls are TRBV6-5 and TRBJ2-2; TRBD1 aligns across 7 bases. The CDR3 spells CASSQDRVGTGELFF. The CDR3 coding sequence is TGTGCCAGCAGCCAAGACAGGGTGGGCACCGGGGAGCTGTTTTTT.